The rows below give T cell receptor beta chains drawn from one sample of a study of blood T cells in healthy people across ages. TCRdb processed the 5' RACE reads anew with MiXCR; each CDR3 protein has one entry. The sample lists a few hundred thousand distinct CDR3 sequences; roughly a quarter were seen once. Material for sequencing was blood. The receptors originated from an older woman in good health. The CDR3 runs from the conserved cysteine through the conserved F or W. The order of the fields is CDR3 DNA, CDR3 protein, J gene, clone size, D gene, V gene. D genes are given only for firm matches. A row's size may be missing; if present it is once, few, many or a size class.

TGCAGTGCCCCAGGACTAGCTCACAATGAGCAGTTCTTC	CSAPGLAHNEQFF	TRBJ2-1	few	TRBD2	TRBV20-1
TGTGCCAGCTCACCCGACAGGGCTGGAAACACCATATATTTT	CASSPDRAGNTIYF	TRBJ1-3	few	TRBD1	TRBV18
TGTGCCAGCAGTAAACAGGCAACTAATGAAAAACTGTTTTTT	CASSKQATNEKLFF	TRBJ1-4	many	-	TRBV12-3/TRBV12-4
TGTGCCAGCAGTTCTAGCGGGGCCGGTGGCGATGAGCAGTTCTTC	CASSSSGAGGDEQFF	TRBJ2-1	few	TRBD2	TRBV7-2
TGTGCCAGCAGCGCCTCAGTTACCGCCTACGAGCAGTACTTC	CASSASVTAYEQYF	TRBJ2-7	few	-	TRBV9
TGCGGAGGACAGGGGGCTTCCAACTATGGCTACACCTTC	CGGQGASNYGYTF	TRBJ1-2	-	TRBD1	TRBV20-1
TGTGCCAGCAGCTTAGCGCCTGGGGGAAGGGTCGGCAATCAGCCCCAGCATTTT	CASSLAPGGRVGNQPQHF	TRBJ1-5	few	-	TRBV7-8
TGTGCCAGCAGGGACCGATGGGGGCGAGAGACCCAGTACTTC	CASRDRWGRETQYF	TRBJ2-5	few	-	TRBV2
TGCAGTGCTAGAGAAACAGGGGGCCCTTACGAGCAGTACTTC	CSARETGGPYEQYF	TRBJ2-7	-	TRBD1	TRBV20-1
TGTGCCAGCAGCTCCGACGGGCCGGAGAAAGCTTTCTTT	CASSSDGPEKAFF	TRBJ1-1	few	-	TRBV7-9
TGTGCCACCAGCGTAGGGGGCGAGTATGGCTACACCTTC	CATSVGGEYGYTF	TRBJ1-2	-	TRBD1	TRBV15
TGTGCCAGCAGCCAAGCACCGCGCACAGATACGCAGTATTTT	CASSQAPRTDTQYF	TRBJ2-3	many	-	TRBV3-1
TGTGCCAGCAGCACCCCGCACGGACAGGGGAAACTTCTTGTGGACACCGGGGAGCTGTTTTTT	CASSTPHGQGKLLVDTGELFF	TRBJ2-2	few	-	TRBV21-1
TGTGCCAGCAGCGGCCGGGACAGCCTAGCCAAAAACATTCAGTACTTC	CASSGRDSLAKNIQYF	TRBJ2-4	-	TRBD1	TRBV9
TGCGCCAGCAGCTCCCAAGGTTCAGGGAACGAGCAGCACTTC	CASSSQGSGNEQHF	TRBJ2-5	-	-	TRBV5-1
TGTGCCAGCAGCTCGGAACCCAATCAGCCCCAGCATTTT	CASSSEPNQPQHF	TRBJ1-5	-	-	TRBV5-6
TGTGCCAGCAGTTTTACGGACGGCAACTATGAGCAGTTCTTC	CASSFTDGNYEQFF	TRBJ2-1	-	-	TRBV12-3/TRBV12-4
TGTGCCAGCAGCTTAGGTCTTGAACCATTTCAGCCCCAGCATTTT	CASSLGLEPFQPQHF	TRBJ1-5	-	-	TRBV7-8
TGCAGTGCTAGAGACCCTCGGAGGATCCGAGAAGAGACCCAGTACTTC	CSARDPRRIREETQYF	TRBJ2-5	-	-	TRBV20-1
TGTGCCAGCTCACTGTCCGGGGGTGATGGCCACTACGAGCAGTACTTC	CASSLSGGDGHYEQYF	TRBJ2-7	few	-	TRBV18
TGTGCCAGCAGTTCCCAGCGGGGGCGTGAAGAGACCCAGTACTTC	CASSSQRGREETQYF	TRBJ2-5	-	TRBD2	TRBV6-6
TGTGCCAGCAGTCCGCGTAGGGCCGGCATGAGAGATACGCAGTATTTT	CASSPRRAGMRDTQYF	TRBJ2-3	few	-	TRBV12-3/TRBV12-4
TGTGCCAGCAGCTCGGACAGGGTCGACGAGCAGTACTTC	CASSSDRVDEQYF	TRBJ2-7	few	TRBD1	TRBV2
TGCAGTGCTAGACCAACCGGCATCCTCTATGGCTACACCTTC	CSARPTGILYGYTF	TRBJ1-2	-	-	TRBV20-1
TGTGCCAGCAGCTTAGACGCCTCGAGGTGGTACTTC	CASSLDASRWYF	TRBJ2-5	-	-	TRBV7-2
TGCAGTGCTAGAGTAGCCCAGAAACCCTACAATGAGCAGTTCTTC	CSARVAQKPYNEQFF	TRBJ2-1	-	-	TRBV20-1
TGCAGCGTTGATTCTAGCGGAGGCACAGATACGCAGTATTTT	CSVDSSGGTDTQYF	TRBJ2-3	once	TRBD2	TRBV29-1
TGTGCCGGGAACGCCGCCGCACAAGAGACCCAGTACTTC	CAGNAAAQETQYF	TRBJ2-5	-	-	TRBV2
TGTGCCACCAGAGGCCATACCGGACGCCCGGGCTATGAGGCCAATCAGCCCCAGCATTTT	CATRGHTGRPGYEANQPQHF	TRBJ1-5	-	-	TRBV24-1
TGTGCCAGCAGTTTACGGGAAACCTATGGCTACACCTTC	CASSLRETYGYTF	TRBJ1-2	few	-	TRBV12-3/TRBV12-4
TGCAGTGCCGCACTGAACTATGGCTACACCTTC	CSAALNYGYTF	TRBJ1-2	-	-	TRBV20-1
TGTGCCAGCAGCGGAGACCCCAGGAATAATCCCCTCCACTTT	CASSGDPRNNPLHF	TRBJ1-6	few	-	TRBV9
TGTGTCACCAGCAGAGATATAACCGGGGAGCTGTTTTTT	CVTSRDITGELFF	TRBJ2-2	-	-	TRBV15
TGTGCCAGCAGCTGGGCGAGGGAGCAGTACTTC	CASSWAREQYF	TRBJ2-7	-	-	TRBV7-3
TGCAGTGCTCCCGATAACGGGTTGAGAGCTTTCTTT	CSAPDNGLRAFF	TRBJ1-1	-	-	TRBV20-1
TGTGCCAGCGCCTTTTTTAACAACTACGACACTGAAGCTTTCTTT	CASAFFNNYDTEAFF	TRBJ1-1	-	-	TRBV5-6
TGTGCCAGCAGCCCGAGGGGGTATCCCTACAATGAGCAGTTCTTC	CASSPRGYPYNEQFF	TRBJ2-1	few	-	TRBV7-3
TGCAGTGCTGTTAAGGGGGCGGGAACTGAAGCTTTCTTT	CSAVKGAGTEAFF	TRBJ1-1	-	TRBD1	TRBV20-1
TGCAGTGCTAGAGACAGTAGCTCCCCGGAGAAGCAGTACTTC	CSARDSSSPEKQYF	TRBJ2-7	-	-	TRBV20-1
TGCAGTGCTCTTACAGGGGGGGAGACCCAGTACTTC	CSALTGGETQYF	TRBJ2-5	-	TRBD1	TRBV20-1
TGTGCCAGCAGTTACCCCGGGGGGGTCTCGAATGAAAAACTGTTTTTT	CASSYPGGVSNEKLFF	TRBJ1-4	-	-	TRBV6-6
TGTGCCAGCATTCCCGGGGGGGGGGCGCCCACTGAAGCTTTCTTT	CASIPGGGAPTEAFF	TRBJ1-1	-	-	TRBV2
TGCGCCAGCAGCTCACTAGCGGGGAGCTCCTACAATGAGCAGTTCTTC	CASSSLAGSSYNEQFF	TRBJ2-1	-	TRBD2	TRBV5-1
TGTGCCAGCAGGGGGGGTAGTAGCTCCTATAATTCACCCCTCCACTTT	CASRGGSSSYNSPLHF	TRBJ1-6	-	-	TRBV27
TGCGCCAGCAGCGTAGGGGGAGACAACACTGAAGCTTTCTTT	CASSVGGDNTEAFF	TRBJ1-1	once	-	TRBV5-1
TGCAGTGCTAGAGATCCCGGGGGGCTTAATGAGCAGTTCTTC	CSARDPGGLNEQFF	TRBJ2-1	-	-	TRBV20-1
TGCAGTGCCACTACAGGGGGCAACTATGGCTACACCTTC	CSATTGGNYGYTF	TRBJ1-2	few	TRBD1	TRBV20-1
TGTGCCAGCAGCTTATCCGGGGGTTCGGGGTTCTTC	CASSLSGGSGFF	TRBJ2-1	few	-	TRBV7-9
TGCAGTGCTAGAGTGACGGGGGGTGGGAGCAATCAGCCCCAGCATTTT	CSARVTGGGSNQPQHF	TRBJ1-5	few	-	TRBV20-1
TGTGCCAGCAGTTTGGAGCGTGTGGGAGGTCGGACTGAAGCTTTCTTT	CASSLERVGGRTEAFF	TRBJ1-1	-	-	TRBV6-2/TRBV6-3
TGTGCCAGCAGCCCGACGACAGGGAGAAACATTCAGTACTTC	CASSPTTGRNIQYF	TRBJ2-4	few	TRBD1	TRBV7-9
TGCGCCAGCAGCTACAGGGGGAGCACTGAAGCTTTCTTT	CASSYRGSTEAFF	TRBJ1-1	many	TRBD1	TRBV5-1
TGTGCCAGCAGCCCTAAGGGGAACCAAGAGACCCAGTACTTC	CASSPKGNQETQYF	TRBJ2-5	-	-	TRBV7-2
TGTGCCAGCACTTACCAACAGGGCCACACTGAAGCTTTCTTT	CASTYQQGHTEAFF	TRBJ1-1	-	-	TRBV12-3/TRBV12-4
TGTGCTAGTGGTTTGGTGTGGACAGAAGCCCCTGACCCTGAGGATGAGCAGTTCTTC	CASGLVWTEAPDPEDEQFF	TRBJ2-1	few	-	TRBV12-5
TGTGCCAGCAGCAAAGTCGGCACCGGGGAGCTGTTTTTT	CASSKVGTGELFF	TRBJ2-2	-	-	TRBV21-1
TGTGCCAGCAGCGTAGGGTTCGCGAACACCGGGGAGCTGTTTTTT	CASSVGFANTGELFF	TRBJ2-2	-	-	TRBV9